The clone carrying this T cell receptor beta chain has at least ten counts. The source of the sample is a study of T-cell memory formation after mild COVID-19. Germline V gene sequence: CDR1 SQVTM, CDR2 ANQGSEA. V was cut by 3 bases and J by 5 bases, with 6 bases left in between. The CDR3 is made up of 11 amino acids. Each CDR3 protein gets one entry after TCRdb re-called the 5' RACE reads with MiXCR. The sample has roughly 40,000 distinct CDR3 sequences; roughly 6.6% are singletons. Sequenced sample: PBMCs or a T cell subset sorted from them (not recorded which). The J gene is TRBJ2-3, the V gene TRBV29-1; D not certain. This clonotype originated in an adult who had mild COVID-19 (a few samples of this study predate the infection). Cell type and time point are not known. CDR3 coding DNA: TGCAGCGTTGACGTAGGAGATACGCAGTATTTT. Amino acids: CSVDVGDTQYF.